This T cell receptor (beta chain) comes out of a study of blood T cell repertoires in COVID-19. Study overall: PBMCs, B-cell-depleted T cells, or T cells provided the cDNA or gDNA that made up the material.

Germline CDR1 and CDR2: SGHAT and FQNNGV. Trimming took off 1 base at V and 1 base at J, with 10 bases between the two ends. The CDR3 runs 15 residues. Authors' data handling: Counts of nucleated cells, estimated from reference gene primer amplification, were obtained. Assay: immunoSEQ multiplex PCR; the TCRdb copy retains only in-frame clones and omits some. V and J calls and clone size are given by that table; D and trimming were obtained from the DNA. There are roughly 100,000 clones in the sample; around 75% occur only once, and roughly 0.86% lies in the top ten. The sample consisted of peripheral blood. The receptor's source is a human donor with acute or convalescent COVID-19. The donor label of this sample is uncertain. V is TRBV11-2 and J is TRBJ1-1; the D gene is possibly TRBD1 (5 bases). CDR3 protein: CASSLVRGKNTEAFF. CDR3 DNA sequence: TGTGCCAGCAGCTTAGTTAGGGGTAAGAACACTGAAGCTTTCTTT.